These T cell receptor beta chains were read from a single sample in a study of metastatic and nonmetastatic thyroid tumors. From the PCR reads, TCRdb re-called clones with MiXCR. This sample carries tens of thousands of clones, roughly a third of them seen once, and the ten largest clones take about 16%. The sequenced sample was tumor tissue. The receptors here all came from a female donor with papillary thyroid cancer or a benign thyroid nodule (not recorded which). Some clones in this sample may be carry-over from other donors' samples. Each CDR3 is given with its conserved first and last residue. Each record gives: V gene, clone size, J gene, D gene, CDR3 DNA, CDR3 protein. A D gene is named only where the DNA matches it firmly. Clone size is given for some rows only: seen once, a few or many times, or a class if the clone is expanded.

TRBV5-4	-	TRBJ1-4	TRBD1	TGTGCCAGCAGCTCGAACAGGGGGCTTGATGAAAAACTGTTTTTT	CASSSNRGLDEKLFF
TRBV7-8	-	TRBJ1-2	TRBD1	TGTGCCAGCAGCTTCCCAGGGGGCGTCTATGGCTACACCTTC	CASSFPGGVYGYTF
TRBV28	many	TRBJ2-3	-	TGTGCCAGCAGTACGGGACTTCGCTCGGATACGCAGTATTTT	CASSTGLRSDTQYF
TRBV7-2	-	TRBJ1-5	-	TGTGCCAGCAGCTTTGCCAGAAATCAGCCCCAGCATTTT	CASSFARNQPQHF
TRBV6-1	-	TRBJ2-7	-	TGTGCCAGCAGTGAATGGTTGGGCGAGCAGTACTTC	CASSEWLGEQYF
TRBV7-3	-	TRBJ2-7	TRBD2	TGTGCCAGCAGCTTACTAGCGGTACCCTCCTACGAGCAGTACTTC	CASSLLAVPSYEQYF
TRBV20-1	-	TRBJ2-2	TRBD2	TGCAGTGCTAGGGACCTAGCGGCAACCACCGGGGAGCTGTTTTTT	CSARDLAATTGELFF
TRBV28	-	TRBJ2-3	-	TGTGCCAGCAGTTTCTCTGGGGATACGCAGTATTTT	CASSFSGDTQYF
TRBV11-2	-	TRBJ1-2	TRBD1	TGTGCCAGCAGCTTAGATTGGACAGGGTATGGCTACACCTTC	CASSLDWTGYGYTF
TRBV28	-	TRBJ2-7	TRBD2	TGTGCCAGCAGCGCACCGTCCGGGGGAGGGATCGAGCAGTACTTC	CASSAPSGGGIEQYF
TRBV5-1	-	TRBJ2-2	-	TGCGCCAGCAGTTTGACAGGTTTTACCGGGGAGCTGTTTTTT	CASSLTGFTGELFF
TRBV7-2	-	TRBJ2-7	TRBD1	TGTGCCAGCAGCCCTGGGACAGGGTCTTTCGAGCAGTACTTC	CASSPGTGSFEQYF
TRBV29-1	few	TRBJ1-3	-	TGCAGCGTGGGGAAGGTAAGATCTGGAAACACCATATATTTT	CSVGKVRSGNTIYF
TRBV5-1	few	TRBJ1-5	-	TGCGCCAGCAGCTTGGAAGGGGTTAACCAGCCCCAGCATTTT	CASSLEGVNQPQHF
TRBV11-3	large	TRBJ2-3	TRBD1	TGTGCCAGCAGCTTCGGGACAGGGAGCACAGATACGCAGTATTTT	CASSFGTGSTDTQYF
TRBV28	few	TRBJ2-5	TRBD2	TGTGCCAGCAGAGAACGGGGGGAGGAGACCCAGTACTTC	CASRERGEETQYF
TRBV6-1	-	TRBJ2-7	-	TGTGCCAGCAGTGAAGCTTACTACGGGGCAGGGTACGACGAGCAGTACTTC	CASSEAYYGAGYDEQYF
TRBV14	-	TRBJ2-2	-	TGTGCCAGCAGCCAAGCAGCCGGGGAGCTGTTTTTT	CASSQAAGELFF
TRBV6-2/TRBV6-3	-	TRBJ2-1	-	TGTGCCAGCAGTCGAGGGGGAGGATCTGCTTACAATGAGCAGTTCTTC	CASSRGGGSAYNEQFF
TRBV20-1	-	TRBJ2-3	-	TGCAGTGCTTCCGACCTGGACGAGGGCACAGATACGCAGTATTTT	CSASDLDEGTDTQYF
TRBV15	few	TRBJ1-6	-	TGTGCCACCAGCAGAGATCGCGACTATAATTCACCCCTCCACTTT	CATSRDRDYNSPLHF
TRBV7-9	-	TRBJ2-3	-	TGTGCCAGCAGCTTTCAGAGGGAGTTAGATACGCAGTATTTT	CASSFQRELDTQYF
TRBV24-1	-	TRBJ2-1	-	TGTGCCACCAGTGAACTCTCTACTAGGCCGGAGAGCTACAATGAGCAGTTCTTC	CATSELSTRPESYNEQFF
TRBV25-1	few	TRBJ2-2	-	TGTGCCAGCAGTGGACACAGGGAGGTCGGGGAGCTGTTTTTT	CASSGHREVGELFF
TRBV7-9	-	TRBJ2-7	TRBD1	TGTGCCAGCAGCCCACGGACAGGGGGCTTAGGCGAGCAGTACTTC	CASSPRTGGLGEQYF
TRBV4-3	-	TRBJ1-2	TRBD1	TGCGCCAGCAGCCTCGACAGGGGGATTGGCTACACCTTC	CASSLDRGIGYTF
TRBV9	-	TRBJ1-6	TRBD1	TGTGCCAGCAGCGCTTACGGACAGGGAAATAGTTCACCCCTCCACTTT	CASSAYGQGNSSPLHF
TRBV20-1	-	TRBJ2-3	-	TGCAGTGCTAGAGATCTCCGAATTAGCACAGATACGCAGTATTTT	CSARDLRISTDTQYF
TRBV11-2	-	TRBJ2-1	-	TGTGCCAGCAGCTTAGATCGAAATGATGAGCAGTTCTTC	CASSLDRNDEQFF
TRBV24-1	few	TRBJ1-5	-	TGTGCCACCAGTTTCGGCAATCAGCCCCAGCATTTT	CATSFGNQPQHF
TRBV7-6	-	TRBJ2-7	TRBD2	TGTGCCAGCAGCTTAGCAAGTGGGACTAGCGGGAGCTACGAGCAGTACTTC	CASSLASGTSGSYEQYF
TRBV7-8	-	TRBJ2-7	TRBD2	TGTGCCAGCAGCGACGAGCGGGGGCGGTCATCCTACGAGCAGTACTTC	CASSDERGRSSYEQYF
TRBV6-1	many	TRBJ2-3	-	TGTGCCAGCAGTACGGAAGGACTGGCGCAGTATTTT	CASSTEGLAQYF